This T cell receptor beta chain was obtained from a study of shared clonotypes between healthy human individuals. Study details: Per donor, CD8 memory used one plate, CD8 naive used two, CD4 memory used three and CD4 naive used three.

Positive CCR7 selection of CD45RO-negative cells yielded the naive CD8 cells, and terminally differentiated effector memory CD45RA+ cells were excluded. At deep level, the assay was performed. Data came from immunoSEQ multiplex PCR; TCRdb stores just in-frame clones and leaves some out. The sample has about 2 million clones; less than 95% are singletons. A remark on this clone: The antigen is unknown.

Findings of the study overall: Relative to memory subsets, naive subsets generally showed larger estimated richness. Measured sharing among donors was expected to vary with sequencing depth.

The origin of this receptor is a man younger than 35 in good health. The source material was naive CD8+ T cells sorted from blood.

The CDR3 is CASSLRTVGISEKLFF. CDR3 sequence (DNA): TGTGCCAGCAGTTTAAGGACAGTGGGGATTTCTGAAAAACTGTTTTTT. The rearrangement joins TRBV28 to TRBJ1-4, with D possibly TRBD1 on 6 matching bases. Per the germline V gene, CDR1 is MDHEN and CDR2 is SYDVKM. V was pared by 2 bases and J by 7 bases, with 17 bases between. This CDR3 has 16 residues. The full variable domain, with the rest looked up from reference TRBV28 and TRBJ1-4, is DVKVTQSSRYLVKRTGEKVFLECVQDMDHENMFWYRQDPGLGLRLIYFSYDVKMKEKGDIPEGYSVSREKKERFSLILESASTNQTSMYLCASSLRTVGISEKLFFGSGTQLSVL.